This T cell receptor beta chain was captured by sequencing in a study of shared clonotypes between healthy human individuals. Turning to the study itself: Per donor, three plates held CD4 naive cells, three held CD4 memory, two held CD8 naive and one held CD8 memory.

As originally analysed: ImmunoSEQ gave junction-only sequences without quality scores, so filtering differed. The assay was immunoSEQ multiplex PCR, and TCRdb's table has in-frame clones only and misses some. The V and J calls and the clone size are those of that table, but D and trimming were determined from the DNA. The table lists some 500,000 clones, 90% to 97% of them singletons. Healthy HIV-negative adults with no recent acute infections or vaccinations were recruited as donors. About this clone itself: Its antigen is unidentified.

Regarding the study as a whole: Donor clonotype sharing was expected to depend on sequencing depth.

Trimming left V 9 bases short and J 10 bases short, with 14 bases between. Looked up from germline, CDR1 is SGDLS and CDR2 is YYNGEE. CDR3 length equals 11 residues. The TCR was taken from a woman younger than 45 in good health. The gene calls are TRBV9 and TRBJ2-1; tentatively, D is TRBD2 (5 bases). Sequencing was carried out using naive CD4+ T cells sorted from blood. Subset here: CD45RA+ positively selected. The CDR3 bases are TGTGCCAACCTTAGCGCCGGCGAGCAGTTCTTC. Its protein is CANLSAGEQFF.